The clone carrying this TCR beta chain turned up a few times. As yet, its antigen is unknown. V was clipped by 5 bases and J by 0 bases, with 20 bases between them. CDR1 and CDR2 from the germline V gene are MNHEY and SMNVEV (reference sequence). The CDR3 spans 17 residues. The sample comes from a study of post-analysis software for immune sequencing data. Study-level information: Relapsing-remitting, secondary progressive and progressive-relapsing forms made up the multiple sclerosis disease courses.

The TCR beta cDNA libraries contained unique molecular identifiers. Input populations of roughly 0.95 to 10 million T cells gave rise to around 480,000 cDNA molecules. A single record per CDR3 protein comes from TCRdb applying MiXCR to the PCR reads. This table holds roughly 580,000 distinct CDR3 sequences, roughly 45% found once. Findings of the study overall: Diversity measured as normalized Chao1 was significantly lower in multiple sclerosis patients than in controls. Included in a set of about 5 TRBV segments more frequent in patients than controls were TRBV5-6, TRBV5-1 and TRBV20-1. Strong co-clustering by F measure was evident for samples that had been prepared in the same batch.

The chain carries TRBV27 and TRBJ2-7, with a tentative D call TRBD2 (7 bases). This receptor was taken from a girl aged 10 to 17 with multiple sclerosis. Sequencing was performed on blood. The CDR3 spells CASSRWGGRRVSYEQYF. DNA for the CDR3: TGTGCCAGCAGTCGATGGGGGGGGCGAAGGGTCTCCTACGAGCAGTACTTC.